Reported below is one T cell receptor (beta chain). The data were obtained in a study of blood T cell repertoires in COVID-19. The wider study: COVID-19 samples collected from the United States, Italy and Spain covered acute and convalescent phases.

Sequencing used immunoSEQ multiplex PCR; TCRdb keeps in-frame clones, though not all of them. The sample yields about 98,000 clones, about 81% seen once. V gave up 2 bases and J gave up 2 bases; unmatched junction bases: 3. Per germline, CDR1 ENHRY and CDR2 SYGVKD. The CDR3 contains 15 residues. The chain is built from TRBV10-3 and TRBJ2-5; TRBD2 matches 9 bases. The sequence came from a man aged 70 or older with acute or convalescent COVID-19. Sequenced: peripheral blood. The CDR3 nucleotides are TGTGCCATCAGTGAGAAAACTAGCGGGCAAGAGACCCAGTACTTC. Its protein product is CAISEKTSGQETQYF.